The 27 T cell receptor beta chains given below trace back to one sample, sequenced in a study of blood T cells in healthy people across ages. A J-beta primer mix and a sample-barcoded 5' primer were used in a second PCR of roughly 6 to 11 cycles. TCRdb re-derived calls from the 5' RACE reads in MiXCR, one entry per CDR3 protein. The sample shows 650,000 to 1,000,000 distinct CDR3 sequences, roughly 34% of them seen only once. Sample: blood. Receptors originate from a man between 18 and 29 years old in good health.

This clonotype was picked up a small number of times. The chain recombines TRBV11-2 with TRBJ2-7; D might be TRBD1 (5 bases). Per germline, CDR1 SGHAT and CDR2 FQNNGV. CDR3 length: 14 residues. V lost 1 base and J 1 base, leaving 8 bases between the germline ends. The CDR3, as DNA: TGTGCCAGCAGCTTAGTGGACAAGTCCTACGAGCAGTACTTC. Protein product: CASSLVDKSYEQYF.

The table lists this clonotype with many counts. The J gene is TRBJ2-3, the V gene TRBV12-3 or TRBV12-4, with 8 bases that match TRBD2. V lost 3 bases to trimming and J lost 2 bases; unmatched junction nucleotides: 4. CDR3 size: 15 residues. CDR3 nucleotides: TGTGCCAGCAGTTTGGTAGCGGGGATCACAGATACGCAGTATTTT. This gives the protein CASSLVAGITDTQYF.

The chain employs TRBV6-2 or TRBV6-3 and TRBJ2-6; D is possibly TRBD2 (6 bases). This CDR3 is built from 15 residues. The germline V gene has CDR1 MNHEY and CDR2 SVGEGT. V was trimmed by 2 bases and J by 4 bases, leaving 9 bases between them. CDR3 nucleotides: TGTGCCAGCAGTTACGGAGGGGACGGGGCCAACGTCCTGACTTTC. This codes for CASSYGGDGANVLTF.

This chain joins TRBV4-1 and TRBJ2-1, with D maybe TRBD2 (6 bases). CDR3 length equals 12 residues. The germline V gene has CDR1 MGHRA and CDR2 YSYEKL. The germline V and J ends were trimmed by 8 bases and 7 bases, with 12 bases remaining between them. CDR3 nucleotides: TGCGCCAGCTCCATTGCGGGGAATGAGCAGTTCTTC. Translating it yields CASSIAGNEQFF.

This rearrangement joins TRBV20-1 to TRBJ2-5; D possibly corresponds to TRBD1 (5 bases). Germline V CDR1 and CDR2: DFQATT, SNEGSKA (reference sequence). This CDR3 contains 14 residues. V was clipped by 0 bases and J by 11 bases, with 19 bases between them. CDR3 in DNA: TGCAGTGCTAGAGATAGGGTCAGGGCCAATGAGCAGTACTTC. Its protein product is CSARDRVRANEQYF.

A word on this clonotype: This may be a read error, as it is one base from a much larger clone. The DNA for the CDR3 is TGTGCCAGCAGTTATCGGGAGACCCAGTTCTTC. Translating it yields CASSYRETQFF. The chain couples TRBV28 to TRBJ2-5; a weak D match, TRBD2 (6 bases). With the DNA end fitting TRBJ2-1 better, the J assignment may be wrong. This CDR3 spans 11 amino acids. CDR1 MDHEN and CDR2 SYDVKM come from the germline V gene.

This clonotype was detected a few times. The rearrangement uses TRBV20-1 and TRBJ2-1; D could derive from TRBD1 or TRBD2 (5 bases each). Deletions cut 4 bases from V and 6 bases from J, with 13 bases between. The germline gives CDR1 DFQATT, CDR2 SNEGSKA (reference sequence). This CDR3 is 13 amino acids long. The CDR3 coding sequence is TGCAGTGCTACGGGGCCTCCTCTCAATGAGCAGTTCTTC. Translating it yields CSATGPPLNEQFF.

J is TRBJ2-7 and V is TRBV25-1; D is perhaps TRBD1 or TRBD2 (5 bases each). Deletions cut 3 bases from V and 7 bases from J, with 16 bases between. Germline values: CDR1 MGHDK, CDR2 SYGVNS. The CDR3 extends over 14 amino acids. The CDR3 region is CASSDTGADNEQYF. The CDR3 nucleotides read TGTGCCAGCAGTGATACCGGGGCTGACAATGAGCAGTACTTC.

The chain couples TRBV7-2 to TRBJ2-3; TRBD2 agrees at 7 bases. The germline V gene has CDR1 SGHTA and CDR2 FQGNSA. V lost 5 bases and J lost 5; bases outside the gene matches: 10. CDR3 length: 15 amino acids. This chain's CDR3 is CASSPPPGGVDTQYF. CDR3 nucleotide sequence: TGTGCCAGCAGCCCCCCCCCGGGGGGAGTAGATACGCAGTATTTT.

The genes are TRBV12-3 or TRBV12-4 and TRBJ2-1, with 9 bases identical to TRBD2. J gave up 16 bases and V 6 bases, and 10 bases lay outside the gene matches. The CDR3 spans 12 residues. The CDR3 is CASSESGGTVFF. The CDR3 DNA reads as TGTGCCAGCAGCGAGAGCGGGGGGACCGTCTTCTTC.

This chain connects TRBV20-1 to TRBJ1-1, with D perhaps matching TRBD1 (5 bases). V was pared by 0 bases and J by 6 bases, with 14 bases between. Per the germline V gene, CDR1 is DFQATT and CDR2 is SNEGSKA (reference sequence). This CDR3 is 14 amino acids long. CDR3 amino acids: CSARDLGREPEAFF. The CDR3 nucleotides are TGCAGTGCTAGAGATCTAGGCAGGGAGCCTGAAGCTTTCTTT.

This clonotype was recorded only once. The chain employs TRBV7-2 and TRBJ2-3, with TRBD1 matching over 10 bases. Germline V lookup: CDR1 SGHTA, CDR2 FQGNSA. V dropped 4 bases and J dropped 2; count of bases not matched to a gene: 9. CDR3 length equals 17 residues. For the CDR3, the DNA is TGTGCCAGCAGCTCTTCGACAGGGGGCGTATCCACAGATACGCAGTATTTT. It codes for CASSSSTGGVSTDTQYF.

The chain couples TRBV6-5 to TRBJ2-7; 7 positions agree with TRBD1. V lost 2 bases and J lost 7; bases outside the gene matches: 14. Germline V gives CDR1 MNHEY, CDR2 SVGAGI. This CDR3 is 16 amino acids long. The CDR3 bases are TGTGCCAGCAGTTACACGCTAACAGACAGGGCTGGGGAGCAGTACTTC. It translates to CASSYTLTDRAGEQYF.

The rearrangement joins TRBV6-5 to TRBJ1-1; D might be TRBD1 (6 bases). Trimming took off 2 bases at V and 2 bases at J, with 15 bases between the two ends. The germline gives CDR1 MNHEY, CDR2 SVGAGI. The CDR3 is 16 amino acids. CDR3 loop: CASSYDHTGYNTEAFF. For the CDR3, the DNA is TGTGCCAGCAGTTACGACCACACAGGGTACAACACTGAAGCTTTCTTT.

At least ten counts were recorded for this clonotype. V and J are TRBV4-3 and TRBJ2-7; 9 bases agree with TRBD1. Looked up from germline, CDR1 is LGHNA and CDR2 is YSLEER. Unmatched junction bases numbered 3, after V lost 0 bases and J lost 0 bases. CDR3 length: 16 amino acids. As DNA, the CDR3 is TGCGCCAGCAGCCAAGATCGGACAGGGGTCTCCTACGAGCAGTACTTC. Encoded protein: CASSQDRTGVSYEQYF.

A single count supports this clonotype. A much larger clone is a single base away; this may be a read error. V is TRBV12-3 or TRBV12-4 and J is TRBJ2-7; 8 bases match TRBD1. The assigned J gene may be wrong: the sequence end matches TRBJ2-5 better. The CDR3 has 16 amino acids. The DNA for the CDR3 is TGTGCCAGCAGTTTAGCCCGGACAGGGTTCGAGGAGACCCAGTACTTC. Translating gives CASSLARTGFEETQYF.

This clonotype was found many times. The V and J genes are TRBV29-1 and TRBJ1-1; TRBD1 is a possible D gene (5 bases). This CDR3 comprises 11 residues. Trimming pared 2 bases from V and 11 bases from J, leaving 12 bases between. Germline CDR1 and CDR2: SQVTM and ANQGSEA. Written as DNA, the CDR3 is TGCAGCGTTGAATGGGGGGGATCGGCTTTCTTT. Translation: CSVEWGGSAFF.

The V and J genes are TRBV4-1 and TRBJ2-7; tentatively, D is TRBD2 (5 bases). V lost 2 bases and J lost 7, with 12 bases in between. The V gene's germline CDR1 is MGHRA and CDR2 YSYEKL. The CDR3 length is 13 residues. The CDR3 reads CASSQLPSNEQYF. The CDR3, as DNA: TGCGCCAGCAGCCAATTACCTAGCAATGAGCAGTACTTC.

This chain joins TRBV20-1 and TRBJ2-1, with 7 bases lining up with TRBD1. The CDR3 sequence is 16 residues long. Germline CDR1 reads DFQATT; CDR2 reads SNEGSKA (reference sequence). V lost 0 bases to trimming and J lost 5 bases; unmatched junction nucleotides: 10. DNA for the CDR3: TGCAGTGCTAGAGACACCCCTGACAGGGCCCACAATGAGCAGTTCTTC. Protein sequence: CSARDTPDRAHNEQFF.

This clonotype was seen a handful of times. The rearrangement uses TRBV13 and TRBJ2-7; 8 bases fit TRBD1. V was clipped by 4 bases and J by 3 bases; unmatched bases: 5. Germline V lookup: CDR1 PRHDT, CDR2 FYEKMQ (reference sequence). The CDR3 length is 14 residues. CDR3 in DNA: TGTGCCAGCAGCTCAATTGGGACAGGCTACGAGCAGTACTTC. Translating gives CASSSIGTGYEQYF.

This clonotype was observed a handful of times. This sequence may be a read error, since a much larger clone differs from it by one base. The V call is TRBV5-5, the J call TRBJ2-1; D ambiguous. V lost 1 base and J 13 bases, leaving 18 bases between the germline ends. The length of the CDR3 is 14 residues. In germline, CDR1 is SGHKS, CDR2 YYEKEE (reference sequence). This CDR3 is CASSLTPKQETQFF. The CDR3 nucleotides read TGTGCCAGCAGCTTGACACCGAAACAAGAGACCCAGTTCTTC.

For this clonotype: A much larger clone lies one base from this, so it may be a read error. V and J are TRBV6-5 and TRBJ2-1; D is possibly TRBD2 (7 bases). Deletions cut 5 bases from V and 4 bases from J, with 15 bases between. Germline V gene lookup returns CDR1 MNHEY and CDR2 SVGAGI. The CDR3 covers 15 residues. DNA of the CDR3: TGTGCCAGCAGTGTAGCTCGGGGGGCTTACAATGAGCAGTTCTTC. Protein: CASSVARGAYNEQFF.

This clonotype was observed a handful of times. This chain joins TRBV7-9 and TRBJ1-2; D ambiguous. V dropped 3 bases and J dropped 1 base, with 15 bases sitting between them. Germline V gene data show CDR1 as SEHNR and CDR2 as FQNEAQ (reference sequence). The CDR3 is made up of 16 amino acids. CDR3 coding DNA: TGTGCCAGCAGCTTCTCCAGGACCGAGTATAACTATGGCTACACCTTC. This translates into CASSFSRTEYNYGYTF.

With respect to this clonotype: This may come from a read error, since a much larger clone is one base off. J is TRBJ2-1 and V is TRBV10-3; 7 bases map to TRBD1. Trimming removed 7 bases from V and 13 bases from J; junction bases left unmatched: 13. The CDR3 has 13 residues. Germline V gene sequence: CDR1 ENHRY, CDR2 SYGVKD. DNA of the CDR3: TGTGCCATCACTAAGGGGGCGCAAGAGACCCAGTTCTTC. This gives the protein CAITKGAQETQFF.

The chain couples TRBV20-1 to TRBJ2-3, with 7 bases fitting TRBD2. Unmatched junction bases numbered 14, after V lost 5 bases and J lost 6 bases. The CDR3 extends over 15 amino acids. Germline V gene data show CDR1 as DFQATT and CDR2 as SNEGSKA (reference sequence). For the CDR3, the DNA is TGCAGTGCTCCTCCTAACGGGGGGATCACGGATACGCAGTATTTT. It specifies CSAPPNGGITDTQYF.

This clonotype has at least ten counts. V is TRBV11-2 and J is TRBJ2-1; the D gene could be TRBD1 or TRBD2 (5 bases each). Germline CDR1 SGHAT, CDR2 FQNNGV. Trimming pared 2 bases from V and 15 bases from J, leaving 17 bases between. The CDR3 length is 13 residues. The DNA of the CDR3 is TGTGCCAGCAGCTTATCCTCCGGGGCGCTGCCGTTCTTC. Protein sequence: CASSLSSGALPFF. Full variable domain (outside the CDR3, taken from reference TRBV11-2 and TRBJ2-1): EAGVAQSPRYKIIEKRQSVAFWCNPISGHATLYWYQQILGQGPKLLIQFQNNGVVDDSQLPKDRFSAERLKGVDSTLKIQPAKLEDSAVYLCASSLSSGALPFFGPGTRLTVL.

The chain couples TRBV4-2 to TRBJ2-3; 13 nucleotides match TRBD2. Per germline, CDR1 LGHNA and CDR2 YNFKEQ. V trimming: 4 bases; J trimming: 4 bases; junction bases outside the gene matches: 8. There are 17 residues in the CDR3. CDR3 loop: CASSPRLAGGPADTQYF. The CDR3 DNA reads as TGTGCCAGCAGCCCTAGACTAGCGGGGGGCCCTGCAGATACGCAGTATTTT.